A selection of T cell receptor beta chains follows, all from one sample in a study of T cells in Graves' hyperthyroidism and ophthalmopathy. Each CDR3 protein gets one entry after TCRdb re-called the multiplex PCR reads with MiXCR. This table has hundreds of thousands of distinct CDR3 sequences, around 38% appearing once. The sample consisted of blood. The receptors come from a man aged 18 to 29 with Graves' hyperthyroidism. CDR3s include the opening cysteine and the closing phenylalanine or tryptophan. Fields, in order: V gene, clone size, J gene, D gene, CDR3 protein, CDR3 DNA. D genes are given only for firm matches. Rows give clone size only sometimes, using once, few, many, or a class for an expanded clone.

V gene: TRBV6-1
clone size: .
J gene: TRBJ1-5
D gene: .
CDR3 protein: CASNLGAAEPQHF
CDR3 DNA: TGTGCCAGCAACTTGGGGGCTGCGGAGCCCCAGCATTTT

V gene: TRBV2
clone size: .
J gene: TRBJ1-5
D gene: .
CDR3 protein: CASTGVNQPQHF
CDR3 DNA: TGTGCCAGCACAGGGGTCAATCAGCCCCAGCATTTT

V gene: TRBV20-1
clone size: .
J gene: TRBJ1-1
D gene: .
CDR3 protein: CSAKRGGANTEAFF
CDR3 DNA: TGCAGTGCTAAGAGGGGCGGGGCGAACACTGAAGCTTTCTTT

V gene: TRBV10-3
clone size: .
J gene: TRBJ2-3
D gene: .
CDR3 protein: CAISEGGADTQYF
CDR3 DNA: TGTGCCATCAGTGAAGGGGGGGCAGATACGCAGTATTTT

V gene: TRBV20-1
clone size: .
J gene: TRBJ2-7
D gene: .
CDR3 protein: CSALTSPGYEQYF
CDR3 DNA: TGCAGTGCTTTGACTAGTCCTGGTTACGAGCAGTACTTC

V gene: TRBV6-1
clone size: .
J gene: TRBJ2-6
D gene: .
CDR3 protein: CASSLGQISSGANVLTF
CDR3 DNA: TGTGCCAGCTCACTCGGACAGATCTCCTCTGGGGCCAACGTCCTGACTTTC

V gene: TRBV12-3/TRBV12-4
clone size: .
J gene: TRBJ2-6
D gene: TRBD1
CDR3 protein: CASRPGQGVSGANVLTF
CDR3 DNA: TGTGCCAGCAGACCGGGACAGGGGGTTTCGGGGGCCAACGTCCTGACTTTC

V gene: TRBV19
clone size: many
J gene: TRBJ1-1
D gene: TRBD1
CDR3 protein: CASSMDRWGNTEAFF
CDR3 DNA: TGTGCCAGTAGTATGGACAGGTGGGGGAACACTGAAGCTTTCTTT

V gene: TRBV25-1
clone size: .
J gene: TRBJ2-6
D gene: .
CDR3 protein: CASRVGGSGANVLTF
CDR3 DNA: TGTGCCAGCAGAGTAGGGGGTTCTGGGGCCAACGTCCTGACTTTC

V gene: TRBV10-3
clone size: many
J gene: TRBJ2-7
D gene: .
CDR3 protein: CAITGGGEQYF
CDR3 DNA: TGTGCCATCACTGGTGGCGGCGAGCAGTACTTC

V gene: TRBV7-9
clone size: many
J gene: TRBJ2-7
D gene: .
CDR3 protein: CASRGSGKQKHYEQYF
CDR3 DNA: TGTGCCAGCAGAGGGTCGGGAAAGCAAAAACACTACGAGCAGTACTTC

V gene: TRBV20-1
clone size: many
J gene: TRBJ1-2
D gene: .
CDR3 protein: CSARGTPGGYTF
CDR3 DNA: TGCAGTGCTAGAGGCACACCGGGAGGCTACACCTTC

V gene: TRBV7-9
clone size: many
J gene: TRBJ1-1
D gene: .
CDR3 protein: CASSLSAGTNTEAFF
CDR3 DNA: TGTGCCAGCAGCTTATCAGCAGGGACTAACACTGAAGCTTTCTTT

V gene: TRBV7-9
clone size: few
J gene: TRBJ1-2
D gene: .
CDR3 protein: CASSLEGIYGYTF
CDR3 DNA: TGTGCCAGCAGCTTAGAAGGGATTTATGGCTACACCTTC

V gene: TRBV7-9
clone size: many
J gene: TRBJ2-5
D gene: TRBD2
CDR3 protein: CASSVTGGETQYF
CDR3 DNA: TGTGCCAGCAGCGTGACGGGGGGGGAGACCCAGTACTTC

V gene: TRBV5-4
clone size: many
J gene: TRBJ1-5
D gene: .
CDR3 protein: CASSLEGLGQPQHF
CDR3 DNA: TGTGCCAGCAGCTTGGAGGGGCTTGGGCAGCCCCAGCATTTT

V gene: TRBV6-5
clone size: .
J gene: TRBJ1-1
D gene: .
CDR3 protein: CASSYASPALMNTEAFF
CDR3 DNA: TGTGCCAGCAGTTATGCGAGTCCAGCCCTGATGAACACTGAAGCTTTCTTT

V gene: TRBV6-5
clone size: .
J gene: TRBJ2-2
D gene: .
CDR3 protein: CASSAPGTGELLF
CDR3 DNA: TGTGCCAGCAGTGCCCCGGGGACCGGGGAGCTGCTTTTT

V gene: TRBV12-3/TRBV12-4
clone size: few
J gene: TRBJ2-2
D gene: .
CDR3 protein: CATSLGTGELFF
CDR3 DNA: TGTGCCACCTCTCTGGGGACCGGGGAGCTGTTTTTT

V gene: TRBV18
clone size: .
J gene: TRBJ1-5
D gene: .
CDR3 protein: CASSPVRDQPQHF
CDR3 DNA: TGTGCCAGCTCACCTGTCAGAGATCAGCCCCAGCATTTT

V gene: TRBV2
clone size: .
J gene: TRBJ2-7
D gene: TRBD1
CDR3 protein: CASSHPRTGTYEQYF
CDR3 DNA: TGTGCCAGCAGTCACCCCCGGACAGGCACCTACGAGCAGTACTTC

V gene: TRBV7-8
clone size: .
J gene: TRBJ2-7
D gene: TRBD2
CDR3 protein: CASTEREGAYEQYF
CDR3 DNA: TGTGCCAGCACCGAGCGGGAGGGGGCCTACGAGCAGTACTTC

V gene: TRBV20-1
clone size: .
J gene: TRBJ2-7
D gene: .
CDR3 protein: CSAPAEGIYEQYF
CDR3 DNA: TGCAGTGCCCCGGCGGAGGGGATCTACGAGCAGTACTTC

V gene: TRBV10-3
clone size: many
J gene: TRBJ1-1
D gene: .
CDR3 protein: CAIRVEVLNTEAFF
CDR3 DNA: TGTGCCATCAGAGTGGAGGTCCTGAACACTGAAGCTTTCTTT

V gene: TRBV5-4
clone size: many
J gene: TRBJ1-2
D gene: .
CDR3 protein: CASSLAALNYGYTF
CDR3 DNA: TGTGCCAGCAGCTTGGCCGCCCTTAACTATGGCTACACCTTC